What follows describes a single T cell receptor beta chain. Here the CDR3 omits its conserved ending phenylalanine or tryptophan, so a read error is the likely source. No DNA is shown, since the ends of the CDR3 on it are uncertain; the CDR3 is the one TCRdb lists. This sample was included in a study of T cell responses to AZD1222 COVID-19 vaccine. Study-level information: Recipients boosted at about 4 weeks or about 12 weeks are pooled.

Produced via immunoSEQ multiplex PCR; TCRdb's table is partial and in-frame only. The table has around 120,000 clones, approximately 92% seen once. Including both end residues, the CDR3 is 12 amino acids long. Germline V gives CDR1 SGHTS, CDR2 YDEGEE. The TCR comes from an adult in good health. The chain couples TRBV5-8 to TRBJ2-7. The sequencing used peripheral blood, collected on day 0 of AZD1222 vaccination. The CDR3 here is CASSSRRGTSPI.